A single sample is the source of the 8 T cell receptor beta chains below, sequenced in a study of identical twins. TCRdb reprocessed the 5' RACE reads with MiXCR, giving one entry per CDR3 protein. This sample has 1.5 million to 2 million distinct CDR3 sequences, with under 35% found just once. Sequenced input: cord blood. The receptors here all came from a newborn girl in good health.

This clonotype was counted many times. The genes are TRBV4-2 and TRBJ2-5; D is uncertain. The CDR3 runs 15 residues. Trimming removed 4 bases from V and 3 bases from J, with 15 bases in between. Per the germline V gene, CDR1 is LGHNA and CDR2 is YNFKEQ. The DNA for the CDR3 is TGTGCCAGCAGCCGCGGCCTATTTGCCGAAGAGACCCAGTACTTC. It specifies CASSRGLFAEETQYF.

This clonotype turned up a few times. CDR3 bases: TGTGCCAGCCGTCATAGCGGGGGGGCCCCAGATACGCAGTATTTT. This gives the protein CASRHSGGAPDTQYF. The chain has TRBV11-2 and TRBJ2-3; TRBD2 aligns across 11 bases. The CDR3 is 15 amino acids. From germline, CDR1 is SGHAT and CDR2 FQNNGV. Trimming at V came to 8 bases and at J to 4 bases, leaving 8 bases not matched to a gene.

CDR3 sequence: CASSLVGTLRGTQYF. The CDR3 DNA is TGTGCCAGCAGTTTGGTGGGTACCCTAAGAGGGACCCAGTACTTC. This chain connects TRBV28 to TRBJ2-5; D remains ambiguous. Germline lookup yields CDR1 MDHEN and CDR2 SYDVKM. There are 15 residues in the CDR3. The V gene lost 3 bases and the J gene lost 7 bases, with 18 bases spanning the gap.

CDR3 loop: CASSVDGGSLGYGYTF. DNA for the CDR3: TGTGCCAGCAGCGTAGATGGGGGCAGCCTGGGCTATGGCTACACCTTC. The chain employs TRBV9 and TRBJ1-2; maybe TRBD1 (6 bases). CDR1 SGDLS and CDR2 YYNGEE come from the germline V gene. V was clipped by 0 bases and J by 4 bases, with 16 bases between them. There are 16 residues in the CDR3.

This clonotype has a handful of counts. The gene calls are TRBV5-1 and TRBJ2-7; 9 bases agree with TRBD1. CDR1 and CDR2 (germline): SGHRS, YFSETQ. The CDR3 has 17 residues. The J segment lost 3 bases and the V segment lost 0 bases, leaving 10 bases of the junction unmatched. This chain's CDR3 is CASSLASGQGTIYEQYF. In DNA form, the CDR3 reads TGCGCCAGCAGCTTGGCCTCTGGACAGGGGACGATCTACGAGCAGTACTTC.

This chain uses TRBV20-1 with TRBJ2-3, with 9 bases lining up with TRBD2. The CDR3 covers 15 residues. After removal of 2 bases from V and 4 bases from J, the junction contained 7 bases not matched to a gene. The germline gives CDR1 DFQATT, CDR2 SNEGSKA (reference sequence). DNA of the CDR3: TGCAGTGCTAGACTAGCGGGACGGCACCCAGATACGCAGTATTTT. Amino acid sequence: CSARLAGRHPDTQYF.

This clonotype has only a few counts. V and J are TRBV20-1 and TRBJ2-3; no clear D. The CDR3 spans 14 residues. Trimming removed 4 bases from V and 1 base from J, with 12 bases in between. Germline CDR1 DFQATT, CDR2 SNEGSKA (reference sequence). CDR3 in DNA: TGCAGTGCTACCCCTGCTAGGGGCACAGATACGCAGTATTTT. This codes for CSATPARGTDTQYF.

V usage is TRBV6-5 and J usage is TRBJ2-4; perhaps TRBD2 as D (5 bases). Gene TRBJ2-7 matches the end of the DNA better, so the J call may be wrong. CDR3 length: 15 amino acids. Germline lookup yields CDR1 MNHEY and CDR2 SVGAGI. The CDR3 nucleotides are TGTGCCAGCAGTTACTCGGGCGGGCTATTCTACGAGCAGTACTTC. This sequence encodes CASSYSGGLFYEQYF.